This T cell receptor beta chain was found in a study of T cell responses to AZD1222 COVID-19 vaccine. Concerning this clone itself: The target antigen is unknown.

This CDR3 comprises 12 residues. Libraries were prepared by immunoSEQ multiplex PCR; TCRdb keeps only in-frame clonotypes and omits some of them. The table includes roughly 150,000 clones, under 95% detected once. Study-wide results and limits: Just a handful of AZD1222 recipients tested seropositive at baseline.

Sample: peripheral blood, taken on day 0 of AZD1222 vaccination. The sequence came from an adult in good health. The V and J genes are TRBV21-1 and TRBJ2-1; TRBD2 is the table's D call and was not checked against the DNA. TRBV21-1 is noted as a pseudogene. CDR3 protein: CASSVRNREQFF. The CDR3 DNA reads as TGTGCCAGCAGCGTCCGCAACCGGGAGCAGTTCTTC.